This T cell receptor beta chain was sequenced during a study of T cell repertoires in cytomegalovirus infection (dated by TCRdb to the late 2010s). Study-level background: Recently identified HLA-C-restricted CMV epitopes, whose presentation resists viral immunomodulation, were targeted by peptide stimulations together with well-studied HLA-B-restricted epitopes. Donor HLA type was relevant to the analysis, as public TCR beta signatures indicated carriage of CMV infection together with the matching HLA type. Overall study outcomes, separate from this receptor: The ex vivo response was dominated by HLA-C-restricted CMV-specific TCR beta clonotypes, which also provided the single most frequent clonotype in two of eight donors. Cumulative frequency of public TCR beta family members discriminated carriers of CMV infection plus the relevant HLA type in this cohort and an independent roughly 330-donor cohort.

The sample was run on an Illumina HiSeq 1500. In-frame beta chains were kept once TCRdb had trimmed the public reads at Q25 with fastp and called clones with MiXCR. Each CDR3 protein gets just one entry, which takes the most common genes and DNA from the rows behind it. The sample includes roughly 730,000 distinct CDR3 sequences, with about 33% observed a single time. In total, the top ten clones hold roughly 18% of the sample. This clonotype has only a few counts. The specificity of this receptor is unknown. No much larger clone exists at a distance of one base, and base qualities are not known. Sequences SGHAT (CDR1) and FQNNGV (CDR2) are obtained from the germline V gene. Measured from the cysteine to the phenylalanine, the CDR3 is 12 residues long. The CDR3 DNA has 36 bases and is translated from base 1. Trimming at the junction amounts to 5 bases on V and 9 bases on J, and the germline ends lie 11 bases apart.

The intended sense of this specimen's treatment or condition label: in vitro stimulation with specific CMV peptide epitopes to enrich CMV-specific T cells. This specimen consisted of cultured PBMCs, obtained from culture after CMV antigen stimulation. Rearrangement joined TRBV11-2 to TRBJ2-1; the best D guess is TRBD2, with 5 bases matching. The TCR was taken from a human donor in good health (CMV status not recorded). Some clones in this sample may be carry-over from other donors' samples. CDR3 sequence: CASSPPGSEQFF. The sequenced DNA: TGTGCCAGCAGCCCCCCGGGAAGTGAGCAGTTCTTC.